The clone carrying this TCR beta chain was picked up one time. This entry is derived from a study of tumour-infiltrating T cells in Burkitt lymphoma. Study at large: Overall and progression-free survival were predicted by productive clonality.

V was cut by 7 bases and J by 2 bases, with 14 bases left in between. Germline lookup yields CDR1 SQVTM and CDR2 ANQGSEA. The length of the CDR3 is 13 residues. Sequenced by immunoSEQ multiplex PCR; TCRdb stores in-frame clones only, minus some. The table records roughly 15,000 clones, roughly 85% of them present only once. Sequenced: tumor tissue. The chain has TRBV29-1 and TRBJ2-5; possible D gene TRBD1, 5 bases. The receptor was derived from a human donor with diffuse large B-cell lymphoma. DNA for the CDR3: TGCAGCGCCGATTTACAGGCACAAGAGACCCAGTACTTC. Translated, it gives CSADLQAQETQYF.